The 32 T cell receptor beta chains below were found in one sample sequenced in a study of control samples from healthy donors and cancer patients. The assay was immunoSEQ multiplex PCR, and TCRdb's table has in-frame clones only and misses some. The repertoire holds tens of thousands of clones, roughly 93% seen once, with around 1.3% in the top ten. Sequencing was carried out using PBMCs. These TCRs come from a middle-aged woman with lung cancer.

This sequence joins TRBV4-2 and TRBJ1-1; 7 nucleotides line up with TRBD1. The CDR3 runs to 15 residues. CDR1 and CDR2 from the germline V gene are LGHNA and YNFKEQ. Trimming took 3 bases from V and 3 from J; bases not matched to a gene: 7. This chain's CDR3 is CASSQRGREDTEAFF. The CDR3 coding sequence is TGTGCCAGCAGCCAGAGGGGGCGGGAAGACACTGAAGCTTTCTTT.

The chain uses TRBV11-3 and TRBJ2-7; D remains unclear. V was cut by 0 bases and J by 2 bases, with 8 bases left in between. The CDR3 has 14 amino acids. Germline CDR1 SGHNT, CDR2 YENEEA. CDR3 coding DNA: TGTGCCAGCAGCTTAGAGGGCAGAACCTACGAGCAGTACTTC. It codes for CASSLEGRTYEQYF.

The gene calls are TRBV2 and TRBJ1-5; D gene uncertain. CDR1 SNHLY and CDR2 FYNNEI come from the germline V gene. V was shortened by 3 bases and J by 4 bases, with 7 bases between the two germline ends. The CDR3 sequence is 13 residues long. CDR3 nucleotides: TGTGCCAGCAGTGATTCCTCGAATCAGCCCCAGCATTTT. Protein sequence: CASSDSSNQPQHF. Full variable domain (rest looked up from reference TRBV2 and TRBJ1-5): EPEVTQTPSHQVTQMGQEVILRCVPISNHLYFYWYRQILGQKVEFLVSFYNNEISEKSEIFDDQFSVERPDGSNFTLKIRSTKLEDSAMYFCASSDSSNQPQHFGDGTRLSIL.

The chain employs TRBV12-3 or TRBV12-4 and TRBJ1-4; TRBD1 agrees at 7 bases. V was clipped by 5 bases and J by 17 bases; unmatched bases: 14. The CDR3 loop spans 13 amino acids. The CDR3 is CASSPEGQQFRFF. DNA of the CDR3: TGTGCCAGCAGTCCTGAGGGACAGCAATTTCGCTTTTTT.

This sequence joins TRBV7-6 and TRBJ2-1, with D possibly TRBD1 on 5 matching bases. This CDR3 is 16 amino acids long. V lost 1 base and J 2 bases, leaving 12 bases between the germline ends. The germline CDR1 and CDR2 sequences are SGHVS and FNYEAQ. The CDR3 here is CASSLGSRVTYNEQFF. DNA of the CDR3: TGTGCCAGCAGCTTAGGGTCCAGGGTAACCTACAATGAGCAGTTCTTC.

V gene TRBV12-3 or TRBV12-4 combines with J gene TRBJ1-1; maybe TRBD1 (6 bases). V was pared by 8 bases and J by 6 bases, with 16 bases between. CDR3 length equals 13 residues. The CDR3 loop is CASHGTTDSEAFF. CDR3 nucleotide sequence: TGTGCCAGCCACGGGACAACTGACTCTGAAGCTTTCTTT.

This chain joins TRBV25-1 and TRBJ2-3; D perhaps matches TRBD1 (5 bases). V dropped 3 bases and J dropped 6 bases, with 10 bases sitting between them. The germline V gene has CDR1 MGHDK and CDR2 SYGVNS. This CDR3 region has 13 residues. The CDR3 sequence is CASSEGRLDTQYF. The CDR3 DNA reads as TGTGCCAGCAGTGAGGGGCGCTTGGATACGCAGTATTTT.

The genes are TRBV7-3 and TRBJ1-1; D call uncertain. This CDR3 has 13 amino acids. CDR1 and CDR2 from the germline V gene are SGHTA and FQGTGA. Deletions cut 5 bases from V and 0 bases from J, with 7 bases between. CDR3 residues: CASSKGMNTEAFF. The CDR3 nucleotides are TGTGCCAGCAGCAAGGGAATGAACACTGAAGCTTTCTTT. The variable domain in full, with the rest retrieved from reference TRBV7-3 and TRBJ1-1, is GAGVSQTPSNKVTEKGKYVELRCDPISGHTALYWYRQSLGQGPEFLIYFQGTGAADDSGLPNDRFFAVRPEGSVSTLKIQRTERGDSAVYLCASSKGMNTEAFFGQGTRLTVV.

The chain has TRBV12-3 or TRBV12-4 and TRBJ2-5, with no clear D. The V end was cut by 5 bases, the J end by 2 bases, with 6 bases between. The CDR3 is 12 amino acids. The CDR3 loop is CASSAYQETQYF. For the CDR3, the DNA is TGTGCCAGCAGTGCATATCAAGAGACCCAGTACTTC.

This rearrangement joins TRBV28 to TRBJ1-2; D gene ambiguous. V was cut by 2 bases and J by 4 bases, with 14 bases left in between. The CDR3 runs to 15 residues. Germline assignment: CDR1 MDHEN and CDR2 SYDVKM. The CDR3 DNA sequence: TGTGCCAGCAGTTTAGCTGGCGCGGCCTCCTATGGCTACACCTTC. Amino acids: CASSLAGAASYGYTF.

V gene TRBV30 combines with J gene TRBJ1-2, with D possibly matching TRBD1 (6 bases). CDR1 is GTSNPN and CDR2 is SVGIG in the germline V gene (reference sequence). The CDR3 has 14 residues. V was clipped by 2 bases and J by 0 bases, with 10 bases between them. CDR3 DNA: TGTGCCTGGAGTAGGGGGGGAGCTAACTATGGCTACACCTTC. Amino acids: CAWSRGGANYGYTF.

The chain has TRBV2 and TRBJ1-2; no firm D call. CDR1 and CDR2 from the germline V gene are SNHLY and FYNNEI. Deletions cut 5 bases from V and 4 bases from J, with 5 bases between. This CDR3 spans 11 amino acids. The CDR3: CASSSFYGYTF. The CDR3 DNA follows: TGTGCCAGCAGTAGCTTCTATGGCTACACCTTC.

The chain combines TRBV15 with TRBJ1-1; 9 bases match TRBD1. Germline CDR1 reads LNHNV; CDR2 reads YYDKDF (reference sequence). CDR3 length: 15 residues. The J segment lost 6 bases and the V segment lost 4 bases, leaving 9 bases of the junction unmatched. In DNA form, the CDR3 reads TGTGCCACCAGCATCCGACAGGGGGTCGGCGCTGAAGCTTTCTTT. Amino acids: CATSIRQGVGAEAFF.

The CDR3 spells CASSTESYGYTF. In nucleotides, the CDR3 is TGTGCCAGCAGCACAGAGAGCTATGGCTACACCTTC. The gene calls are TRBV6-5 and TRBJ1-2; D gene uncertain. The germline CDR1 and CDR2 sequences are MNHEY and SVGAGI. The CDR3 sequence is 12 residues long. V lost 6 bases, J lost 4 bases, and 9 bases lay in between.

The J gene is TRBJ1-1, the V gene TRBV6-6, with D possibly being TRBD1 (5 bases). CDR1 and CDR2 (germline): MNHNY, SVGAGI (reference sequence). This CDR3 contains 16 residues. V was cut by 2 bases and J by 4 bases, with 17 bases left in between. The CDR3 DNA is TGTGCCAGCAGTTACGGGGCCGGGGCTGGGGGCACTGAAGCTTTCTTT. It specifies CASSYGAGAGGTEAFF.

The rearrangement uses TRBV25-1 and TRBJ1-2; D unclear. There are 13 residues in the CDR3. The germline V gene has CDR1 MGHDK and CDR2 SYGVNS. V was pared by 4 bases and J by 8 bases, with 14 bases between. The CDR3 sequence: CASSGGLQKGYTF. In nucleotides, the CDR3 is TGTGCCAGCAGTGGAGGACTTCAGAAAGGCTACACCTTC.

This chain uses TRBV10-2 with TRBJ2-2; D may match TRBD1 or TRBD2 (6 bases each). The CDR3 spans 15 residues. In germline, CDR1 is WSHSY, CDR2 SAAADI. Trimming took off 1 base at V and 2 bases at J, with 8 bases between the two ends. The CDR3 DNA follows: TGCGCCAGCAGTGAGTGGGGGGCCAACACCGGGGAGCTGTTTTTT. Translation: CASSEWGANTGELFF.

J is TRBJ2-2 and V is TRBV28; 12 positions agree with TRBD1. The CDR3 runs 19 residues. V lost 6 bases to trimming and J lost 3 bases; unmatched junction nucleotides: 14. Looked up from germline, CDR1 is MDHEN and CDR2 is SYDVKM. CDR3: CASRRIRDRGLRDTGELFF. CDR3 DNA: TGTGCCAGCAGAAGGATCCGGGACAGGGGGCTTCGGGACACCGGGGAGCTGTTTTTT.

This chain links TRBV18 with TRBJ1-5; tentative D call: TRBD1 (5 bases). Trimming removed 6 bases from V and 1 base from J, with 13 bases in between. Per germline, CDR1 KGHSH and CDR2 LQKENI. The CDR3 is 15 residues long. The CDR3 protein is CASSPAGGSNQPQHF. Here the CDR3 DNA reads TGTGCCAGCTCTCCGGCGGGGGGGAGCAATCAGCCCCAGCATTTT.

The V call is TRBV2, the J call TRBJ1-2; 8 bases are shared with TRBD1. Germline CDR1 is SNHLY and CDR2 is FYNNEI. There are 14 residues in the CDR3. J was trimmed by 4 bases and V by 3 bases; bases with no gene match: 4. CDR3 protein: CASSEQGASYGYTF. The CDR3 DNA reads TGTGCCAGCAGTGAGCAGGGGGCATCCTATGGCTACACCTTC.

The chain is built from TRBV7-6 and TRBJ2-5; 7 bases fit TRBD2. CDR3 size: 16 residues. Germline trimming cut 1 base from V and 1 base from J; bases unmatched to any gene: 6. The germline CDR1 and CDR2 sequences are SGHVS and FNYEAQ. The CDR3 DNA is TGTGCCAGCAGCTTAGTTCCAGCGGGGAGCCAAGAGACCCAGTACTTC. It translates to CASSLVPAGSQETQYF.

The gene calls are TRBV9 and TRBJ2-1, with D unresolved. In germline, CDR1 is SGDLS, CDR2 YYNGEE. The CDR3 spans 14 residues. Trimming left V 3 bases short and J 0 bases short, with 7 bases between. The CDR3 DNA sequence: TGTGCCAGCAGCGAACTAAGCTCCTACAATGAGCAGTTCTTC. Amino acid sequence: CASSELSSYNEQFF.

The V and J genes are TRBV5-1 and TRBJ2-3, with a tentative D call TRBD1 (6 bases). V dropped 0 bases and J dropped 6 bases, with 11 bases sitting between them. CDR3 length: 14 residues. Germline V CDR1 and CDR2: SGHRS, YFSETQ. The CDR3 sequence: CASSLGPGGDTQYF. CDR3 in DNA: TGCGCCAGCAGCTTGGGACCTGGGGGCGATACGCAGTATTTT.

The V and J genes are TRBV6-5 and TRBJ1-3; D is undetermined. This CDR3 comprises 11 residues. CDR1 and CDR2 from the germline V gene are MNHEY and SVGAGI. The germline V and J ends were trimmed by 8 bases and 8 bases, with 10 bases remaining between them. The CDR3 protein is CASSSIYTIYF. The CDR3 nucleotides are TGTGCCAGCTCTTCAATTTACACCATATATTTT.

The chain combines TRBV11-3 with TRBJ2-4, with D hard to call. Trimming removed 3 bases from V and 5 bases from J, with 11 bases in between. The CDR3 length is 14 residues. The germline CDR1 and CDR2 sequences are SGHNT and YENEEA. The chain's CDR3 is CASSFQENQNIQYF. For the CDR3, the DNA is TGTGCCAGCAGCTTCCAGGAGAACCAAAACATTCAGTACTTC.

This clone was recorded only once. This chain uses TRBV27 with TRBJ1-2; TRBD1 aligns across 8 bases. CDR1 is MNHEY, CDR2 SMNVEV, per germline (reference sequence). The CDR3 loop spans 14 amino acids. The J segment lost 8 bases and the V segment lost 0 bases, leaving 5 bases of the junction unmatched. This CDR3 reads CASSLSQGARGYTF. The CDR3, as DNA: TGTGCCAGCAGTTTATCCCAGGGGGCAAGGGGCTACACCTTC.

CDR3 loop: CASSLTGEKLFF. In nucleotides, the CDR3 is TGTGCCAGCAGTCTCACGGGTGAAAAACTGTTTTTT. The chain joins TRBV14 to TRBJ1-4, with D unclear. The CDR3 is 12 amino acids. V was clipped by 6 bases and J by 7 bases, with 9 bases between them. Germline CDR1 reads SGHDN; CDR2 reads FVKESK.

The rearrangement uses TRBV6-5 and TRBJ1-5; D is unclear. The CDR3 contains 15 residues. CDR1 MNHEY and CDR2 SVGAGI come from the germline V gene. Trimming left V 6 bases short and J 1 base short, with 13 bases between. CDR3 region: CASSLAPGSNQPQHF. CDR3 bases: TGTGCCAGCAGCCTAGCTCCTGGGAGCAATCAGCCCCAGCATTTT.

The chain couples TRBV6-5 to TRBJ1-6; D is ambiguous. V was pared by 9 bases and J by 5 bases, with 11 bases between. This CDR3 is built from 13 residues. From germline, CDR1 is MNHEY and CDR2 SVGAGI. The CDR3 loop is CASRISDNSPLHF. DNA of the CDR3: TGTGCCAGTAGAATTTCGGATAATTCACCCCTCCACTTT.

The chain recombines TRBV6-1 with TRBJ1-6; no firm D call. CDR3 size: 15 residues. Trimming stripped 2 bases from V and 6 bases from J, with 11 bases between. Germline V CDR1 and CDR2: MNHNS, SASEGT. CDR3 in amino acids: CASSENSHFNSPLHF. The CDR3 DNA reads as TGTGCCAGCAGTGAAAACAGCCATTTTAATTCACCCCTCCACTTT.

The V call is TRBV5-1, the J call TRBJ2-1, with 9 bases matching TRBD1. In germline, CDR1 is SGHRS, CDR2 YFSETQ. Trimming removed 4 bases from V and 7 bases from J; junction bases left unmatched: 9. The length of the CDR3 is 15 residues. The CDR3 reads CASSTAWTGENEQFF. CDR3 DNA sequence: TGCGCCAGCAGCACAGCCTGGACAGGGGAGAATGAGCAGTTCTTC.

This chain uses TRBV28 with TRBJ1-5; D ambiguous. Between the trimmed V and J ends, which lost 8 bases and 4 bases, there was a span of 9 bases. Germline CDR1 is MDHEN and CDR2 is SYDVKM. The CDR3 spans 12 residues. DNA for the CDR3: TGTGCCAGCCGAGTTGGAAATCAGCCCCAGCATTTT. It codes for CASRVGNQPQHF.